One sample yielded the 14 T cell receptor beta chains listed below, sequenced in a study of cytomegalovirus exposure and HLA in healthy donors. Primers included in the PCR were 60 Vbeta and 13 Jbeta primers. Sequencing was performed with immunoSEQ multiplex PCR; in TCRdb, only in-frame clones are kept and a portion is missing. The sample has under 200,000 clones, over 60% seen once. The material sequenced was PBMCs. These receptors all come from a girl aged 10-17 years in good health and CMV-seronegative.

CDR3 in amino acids: CASSLARRQLTEAFF. In DNA form, the CDR3 reads TGTGCCAGCAGCTTAGCTCGGAGACAGTTGACTGAAGCTTTCTTT. The chain couples TRBV11-2 to TRBJ1-1; tentatively, D is TRBD1 (5 bases). V was shortened by 1 base and J by 5 bases, with 14 bases between the two germline ends. This CDR3 contains 15 residues. CDR1 is SGHAT, CDR2 FQNNGV, per germline.

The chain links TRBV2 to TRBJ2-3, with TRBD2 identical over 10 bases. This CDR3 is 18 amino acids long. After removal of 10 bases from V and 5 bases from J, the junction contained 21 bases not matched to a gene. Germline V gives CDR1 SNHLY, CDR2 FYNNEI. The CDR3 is CATSRRGSGGASVDTQYF. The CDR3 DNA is TGTGCCACCTCCCGGAGGGGAAGCGGGGGGGCCTCGGTAGATACGCAGTATTTT.

CDR3 residues: CATQSGGRDTQYF. CDR3 DNA: TGTGCCACCCAGAGCGGGGGGCGAGATACGCAGTATTTT. This rearrangement joins TRBV19 to TRBJ2-3; 9 bases align to TRBD2. CDR1 and CDR2 from the germline V gene are LNHDA and SQIVND (reference sequence). The CDR3 contains 13 residues. V lost 10 bases to trimming and J lost 5 bases; unmatched junction nucleotides: 7.

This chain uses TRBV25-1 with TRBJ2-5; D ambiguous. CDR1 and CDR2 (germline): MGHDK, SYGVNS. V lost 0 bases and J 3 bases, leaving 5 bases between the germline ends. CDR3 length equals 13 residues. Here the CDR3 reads CASSEYPKETQYF. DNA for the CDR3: TGTGCCAGCAGTGAATACCCCAAAGAGACCCAGTACTTC.

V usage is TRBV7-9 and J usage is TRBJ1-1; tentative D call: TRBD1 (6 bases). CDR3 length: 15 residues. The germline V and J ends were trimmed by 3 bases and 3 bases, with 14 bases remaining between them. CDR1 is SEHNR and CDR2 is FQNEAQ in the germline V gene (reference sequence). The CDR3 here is CASSFQRGGDTEAFF. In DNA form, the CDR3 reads TGTGCCAGCAGCTTTCAACGAGGGGGGGACACTGAAGCTTTCTTT.

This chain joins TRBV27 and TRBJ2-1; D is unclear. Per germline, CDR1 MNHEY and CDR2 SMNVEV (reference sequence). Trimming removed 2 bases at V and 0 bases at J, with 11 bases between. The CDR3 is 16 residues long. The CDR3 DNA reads TGTGCCAGCAGTTTAGTTTCGGCTAGCTCCTACAATGAGCAGTTCTTC. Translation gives CASSLVSASSYNEQFF.

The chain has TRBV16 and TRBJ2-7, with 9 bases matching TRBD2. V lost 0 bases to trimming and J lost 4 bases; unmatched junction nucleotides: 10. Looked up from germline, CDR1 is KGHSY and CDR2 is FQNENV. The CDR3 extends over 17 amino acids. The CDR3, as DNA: TGTGCCAGCAGCCAATCGCTAGCGCGGGGGGGCCATTACGAGCAGTACTTC. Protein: CASSQSLARGGHYEQYF.

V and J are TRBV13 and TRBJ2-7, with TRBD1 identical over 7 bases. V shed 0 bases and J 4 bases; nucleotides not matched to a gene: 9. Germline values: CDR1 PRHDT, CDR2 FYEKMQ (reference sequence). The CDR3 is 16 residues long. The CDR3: CASSLGQGTDGYEQYF. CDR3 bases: TGTGCCAGCAGCTTAGGCCAAGGGACAGATGGATACGAGCAGTACTTC.

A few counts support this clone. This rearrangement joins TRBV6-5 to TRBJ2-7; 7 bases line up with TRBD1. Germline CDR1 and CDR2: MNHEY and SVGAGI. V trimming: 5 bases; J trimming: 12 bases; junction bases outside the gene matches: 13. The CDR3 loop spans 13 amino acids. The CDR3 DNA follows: TGTGCCAGCAGTCCACCAGGGGGAACCCGTATGTACTTC. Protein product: CASSPPGGTRMYF.

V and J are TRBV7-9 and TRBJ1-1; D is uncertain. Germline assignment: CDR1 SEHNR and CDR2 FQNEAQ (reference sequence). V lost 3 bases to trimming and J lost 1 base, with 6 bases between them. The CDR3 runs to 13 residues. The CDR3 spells CASSFRSNTEAFF. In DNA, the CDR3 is TGTGCCAGCAGCTTCCGGTCGAACACTGAAGCTTTCTTT. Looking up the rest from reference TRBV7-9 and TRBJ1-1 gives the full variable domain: DTGVSQNPRHKITKRGQNVTFRCDPISEHNRLYWYRQTLGQGPEFLTYFQNEAQLEKSRLLSDRFSAERPKGSFSTLEIQRTEQGDSAMYLCASSFRSNTEAFFGQGTRLTVV.

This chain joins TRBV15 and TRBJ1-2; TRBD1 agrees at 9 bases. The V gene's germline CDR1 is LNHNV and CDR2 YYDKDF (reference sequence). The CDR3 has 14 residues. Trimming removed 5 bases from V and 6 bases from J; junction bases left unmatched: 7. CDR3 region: CATSEGQGSDGYTF. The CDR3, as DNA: TGTGCCACCAGCGAAGGACAGGGGTCGGATGGCTACACCTTC.

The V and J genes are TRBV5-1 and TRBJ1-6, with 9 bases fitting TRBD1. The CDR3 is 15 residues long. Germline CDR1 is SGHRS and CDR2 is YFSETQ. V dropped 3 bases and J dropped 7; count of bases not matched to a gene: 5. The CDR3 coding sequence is TGCGCCAGCAGCTCCTCGGGACAGGGAAATTCACCCCTCCACTTT. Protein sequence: CASSSSGQGNSPLHF. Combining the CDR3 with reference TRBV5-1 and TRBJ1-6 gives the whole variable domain KAGVTQTPRYLIKTRGQQVTLSCSPISGHRSVSWYQQTPGQGLQFLFEYFSETQRNKGNFPGRFSGRQFSNSRSEMNVSTLELGDSALYLCASSSSGQGNSPLHFGNGTRLTVT.

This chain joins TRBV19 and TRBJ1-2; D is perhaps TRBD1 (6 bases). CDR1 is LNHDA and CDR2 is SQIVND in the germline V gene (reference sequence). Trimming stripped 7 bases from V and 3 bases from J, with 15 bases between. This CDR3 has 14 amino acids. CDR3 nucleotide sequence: TGTGCCAGTATAGAGACAGGCGACCACTATGGCTACACCTTC. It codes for CASIETGDHYGYTF.

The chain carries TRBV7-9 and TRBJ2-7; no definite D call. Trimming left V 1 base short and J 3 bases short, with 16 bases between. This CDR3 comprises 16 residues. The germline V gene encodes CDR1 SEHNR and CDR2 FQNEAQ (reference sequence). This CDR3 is CASSLEVAGILYEQYF. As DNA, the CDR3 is TGTGCCAGCAGCTTAGAAGTCGCCGGTATCCTCTACGAGCAGTACTTC.